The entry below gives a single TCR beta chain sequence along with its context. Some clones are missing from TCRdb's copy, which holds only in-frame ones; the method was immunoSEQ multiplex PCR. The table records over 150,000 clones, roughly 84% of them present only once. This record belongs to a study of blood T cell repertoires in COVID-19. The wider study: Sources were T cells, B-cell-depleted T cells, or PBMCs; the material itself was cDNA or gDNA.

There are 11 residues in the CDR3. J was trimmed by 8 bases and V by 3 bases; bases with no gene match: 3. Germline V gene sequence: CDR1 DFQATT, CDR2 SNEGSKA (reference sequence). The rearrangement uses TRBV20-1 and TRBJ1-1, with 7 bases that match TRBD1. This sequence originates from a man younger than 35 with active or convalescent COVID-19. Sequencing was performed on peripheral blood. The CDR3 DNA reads TGCAGTGCTAGTTTGACAGGGGAAGCTTTCTTT. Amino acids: CSASLTGEAFF.